A selection of T cell receptor beta chains follows, all from one sample in a study of shared clonotypes between healthy human individuals. TCRdb keeps only in-frame clones here, not all; method: immunoSEQ multiplex PCR. The sample includes approximately 2.3 million clones, approximately 95% of them seen just once. Sequences were obtained from naive CD4+ T cells from PBMCs. These receptors all stem from a man aged 18 to 30 in good health. Some clones in this sample may be carry-over from other donors' samples. Each CDR3 is given with its conserved first and last residue.

TRBJ2-5 | TRBV28 | CASLGAGETQYF
TRBJ2-1 | TRBV6-5 | CASSLTASSYNEQFF
TRBJ1-1 | TRBV30 | CAWSPDRKGTEAFF
TRBJ2-7 | TRBV7-9 | CASSPPRGQGGSYEQYF
TRBJ2-1 | TRBV6-1 | CASSGRLAGAFGEQFF
TRBJ2-3 | TRBV7-2 | CASSLALGPDTQYF
TRBJ1-5 | TRBV27 | CASSFKGYQPQHF
TRBJ2-1 | TRBV9 | CASSVSNHNEQFF
TRBJ2-4 | TRBV4-2 | CASSQVGLGYAKNIQYF
TRBJ1-3 | TRBV4-1 | CASSQDHRNTIYF
TRBJ1-3 | TRBV7-9 | CASSYTGGGDTIYF
TRBJ2-1 | TRBV9 | CASSVAHELYNEQFF
TRBJ1-1 | TRBV6-1 | CASSERPNLEAFF
TRBJ2-5 | TRBV7-2 | CASSLRPYRETQYF
TRBJ1-3 | TRBV28 | CASSPPGVRQSSGNTIYF
TRBJ2-7 | TRBV6-5 | CASSHRGLPNYEQYF
TRBJ2-7 | TRBV10-3 | CAISEAGGGYEQYF
TRBJ2-7 | TRBV30 | CAWGGTSGSPNEQYF
TRBJ1-5 | TRBV10-2 | CASSESPGYNQPQHF
TRBJ2-2 | TRBV19 | CASTTGASGTGELFF
TRBJ2-4 | TRBV2 | CANAGTGNIQYF
TRBJ1-1 | TRBV7-3 | CASSLLAGGTEAFF
TRBJ2-3 | TRBV27 | CASSLPGLGSDTQYF
TRBJ2-7 | TRBV6-1 | CASVETTGAPQYF
TRBJ2-1 | TRBV30 | CAWVTLHPYNEQFF